This entry is about one T cell receptor (beta chain). The target antigen is unknown. The time point here: baseline, week 1 (first vaccination visit). Stated treatment: pre-vaccination baseline after standard-of-care therapy. Diagnosis in the donors showed new WHO grade 3 or 4 astrocytomas that were IDH1-mutant and ATRX-lost. The data were obtained in a study of a mutant IDH1 vaccine in newly diagnosed glioma. Study context: Previous care, which was radiotherapy, temozolomide, or both, most often involved both. Study-wide results and caveats: With respect to changes in top peripheral T cell clonotypes, pseudoprogression seemed unrelated. Among all patients, vaccine-induced immune responses occurred in approximately 94%.

Libraries were prepared by immunoSEQ multiplex PCR; TCRdb keeps only in-frame clonotypes and omits some of them. The sample lists roughly 15,000 clones, 85% to 90% occurring once. V was clipped by 8 bases and J by 12 bases; unmatched bases: 13. Germline CDR1 SEHNR, CDR2 FQNEAQ (reference sequence). CDR3 size: 13 residues. The sequenced sample was PBMCs, obtained from a glioma patient treated with radiotherapy, temozolomide or both. The chain combines TRBV7-9 with TRBJ1-1; 9 bases match TRBD1. The receptor was derived from a woman aged 40 to 50 with glioma. Some clones in this sample may be carry-over from other donors' samples. The CDR3 DNA is TGTGCCAGCGCCGGACAGGGGCGGGGAGTTCCTTTCTTT. It translates to CASAGQGRGVPFF.